The next 27 T cell receptor beta chains were all read from a single sample in a study of graft-versus-host responses after intestinal transplantation. Profiling relied on immunoSEQ multiplex PCR, and the TCRdb table lists in-frame clones only, not all of them. There are some 14,000 clones in the sample; over 75% occur only once, and 6% to 7% lies in the top ten. Specimen: bone marrow, collected about 120 days after intestinal transplantation. These receptors all come from a human patient who received an intestinal transplant, so some T cells may come from the graft donor.

The chain combines TRBV27 with TRBJ1-5; D might be TRBD1 (5 bases). With 3 bases removed from V and 4 bases from J, the gap between germline ends came to 10 bases. The CDR3 totals 14 residues. Germline V gene data show CDR1 as MNHEY and CDR2 as SMNVEV (reference sequence). This CDR3 reads CASSFRGPNQPQHF. DNA for the CDR3: TGTGCCAGCAGTTTTCGGGGACCTAATCAGCCCCAGCATTTT.

The rearrangement joins TRBV5-8 to TRBJ2-2, with 7 bases fitting TRBD1. This CDR3 comprises 14 residues. V gave up 0 bases and J gave up 5 bases; unmatched junction bases: 1. CDR1 SGHTS and CDR2 YDEGEE come from the germline V gene. In DNA, the CDR3 is TGTGCCAGCAGCTTGGACAGGGGTACCGGGGAGCTGTTTTTT. Its protein product is CASSLDRGTGELFF.

The CDR3 DNA reads TGCGCCAGCAGCCAAGTGGGACAGACGAACACCGGGGAGCTGTTTTTT. This codes for CASSQVGQTNTGELFF. The genes are TRBV4-1 and TRBJ2-2; 7 bases agree with TRBD1. The CDR3 loop spans 16 amino acids. V gave up 1 base and J gave up 0 bases; unmatched junction bases: 2. Looked up from germline, CDR1 is MGHRA and CDR2 is YSYEKL.

This chain uses TRBV21-1 with TRBJ2-1; whether TRBD1, the table's D call, matches the DNA was not checked. TRBV21-1 is a known pseudogene. The CDR3 extends over 14 amino acids. The CDR3 DNA sequence: TGTGCCAGCAGCGTAGGCAGAGGGGGCAATGAGCAGTTCTTC. Translating it yields CASSVGRGGNEQFF.

The chain combines TRBV6-5 with TRBJ2-7, with D tentatively TRBD2 (6 bases). Trimming shortened V by 0 bases and J by 3 bases, and 9 bases separated the two germline ends. Per the germline V gene, CDR1 is MNHEY and CDR2 is SVGAGI. CDR3 length: 14 amino acids. The CDR3 coding sequence is TGTGCCAGCAGTTACTCGATCGGGGGCTACGAGCAGTACTTC. Translated: CASSYSIGGYEQYF.

The V and J genes are TRBV25-1 and TRBJ1-4; a possible D gene is TRBD1 (6 bases). The CDR3 spans 15 residues. The germline CDR1 and CDR2 sequences are MGHDK and SYGVNS. V was shortened by 2 bases and J by 4 bases, with 11 bases between the two germline ends. The CDR3 DNA reads as TGTGCCAGCAGTGAACGGCGGGGGCTTAATGAAAAACTGTTTTTT. It specifies CASSERRGLNEKLFF.

CDR3 residues: CASSEVGLAGGRYQETQYF. The CDR3 DNA sequence: TGTGCCAGCAGTGAAGTAGGGCTAGCGGGAGGACGCTACCAAGAGACCCAGTACTTC. The genes are TRBV2 and TRBJ2-5; 11 bases agree with TRBD2. The CDR3 has 19 amino acids. The trim removed 1 base at V and 0 bases at J, leaving 10 bases unmatched. The germline CDR1 and CDR2 sequences are SNHLY and FYNNEI.

The rearrangement uses TRBV19 and TRBJ2-7; D not resolved. This CDR3 spans 13 amino acids. Germline V gene sequence: CDR1 LNHDA, CDR2 SQIVND (reference sequence). V was shortened by 3 bases and J by 2 bases, with 8 bases between the two germline ends. CDR3 residues: CASSMAATYEQYF. CDR3 sequence (DNA): TGTGCCAGTAGTATGGCAGCGACCTACGAGCAGTACTTC.

V usage is TRBV4-1 and J usage is TRBJ1-4; no definite D call. Germline loops: CDR1 MGHRA, CDR2 YSYEKL. The ends were cut back, 2 bases at V and 0 bases at J, with 10 bases in the middle. The CDR3 covers 16 residues. The CDR3 coding sequence is TGCGCCAGCAGCCAACTAGGCCGGGCAACTAATGAAAAACTGTTTTTT. Amino acids: CASSQLGRATNEKLFF.

The chain recombines TRBV27 with TRBJ1-6; D is undetermined. From germline, CDR1 is MNHEY and CDR2 SMNVEV (reference sequence). The germline V and J ends were trimmed by 2 bases and 10 bases, with 9 bases remaining between them. The CDR3 has 13 residues. CDR3 region: CASSLRVGSPLHF. CDR3 bases: TGTGCCAGCAGTTTAAGGGTCGGATCACCCCTCCACTTT.

The V call is TRBV9, the J call TRBJ2-3; 11 positions agree with TRBD2. The length of the CDR3 is 15 residues. Germline trimming cut 3 bases from V and 2 bases from J; bases unmatched to any gene: 2. Germline assignment: CDR1 SGDLS and CDR2 YYNGEE. CDR3 sequence reads: CASSETSGATDTQYF. DNA for the CDR3: TGTGCCAGCAGCGAGACTAGCGGGGCCACAGATACGCAGTATTTT.

The chain combines TRBV4-1 with TRBJ2-7; D remains ambiguous. The length of the CDR3 is 14 residues. V lost 1 base and J 6 bases, leaving 13 bases between the germline ends. Germline V gives CDR1 MGHRA, CDR2 YSYEKL. As DNA, the CDR3 is TGCGCCAGCAGCCAAGGCCTGGGTTTTGGCGAGCAGTACTTC. It encodes CASSQGLGFGEQYF.

The rearrangement joins TRBV30 to TRBJ2-1; maybe TRBD1 (6 bases). The CDR3 has 15 residues. Germline assignment: CDR1 GTSNPN and CDR2 SVGIG (reference sequence). V was cut by 5 bases and J by 0 bases, with 14 bases left in between. CDR3: CAWGTGISSYNEQFF. Here the CDR3 DNA reads TGTGCCTGGGGAACAGGGATAAGCTCCTACAATGAGCAGTTCTTC.

This chain connects TRBV5-5 to TRBJ2-7; TRBD1 matches at 10 bases. CDR1 is SGHKS and CDR2 is YYEKEE in the germline V gene (reference sequence). After removal of 0 bases from V and 6 bases from J, the junction contained 6 bases not matched to a gene. There are 15 residues in the CDR3. CDR3 in DNA: TGTGCCAGCAGCTTGGCCCCGGACAGGGGGGCCGAGCAGTACTTC. It encodes CASSLAPDRGAEQYF.

This clone showed up just once. The V gene is TRBV19, the J gene TRBJ2-1; 7 bases are shared with TRBD1. CDR3 length: 16 residues. CDR1 and CDR2 (germline): LNHDA, SQIVND (reference sequence). The J segment lost 2 bases and the V segment lost 3 bases, leaving 7 bases of the junction unmatched. The CDR3 bases are TGTGCCAGTAGTATTTGGCACAGGGGTCCCTACAATGAGCAGTTCTTC. Translating gives CASSIWHRGPYNEQFF.

This sequence joins TRBV19 and TRBJ2-3, with 8 bases that match TRBD1. Germline CDR1 reads LNHDA; CDR2 reads SQIVND (reference sequence). The V gene end was trimmed by 5 bases and the J gene end by 6 bases; junction bases not matched to a gene: 10. The CDR3 runs 15 residues. This CDR3 reads CASSPETGARDTQYF. DNA for the CDR3: TGTGCCAGTAGTCCCGAGACAGGGGCCCGGGATACGCAGTATTTT.

The gene calls are TRBV19 and TRBJ2-5; TRBD1 matches 8 bases. The CDR3 extends over 15 amino acids. Losses at the gene ends were 5 bases for V and 5 bases for J; bases not matched to a gene: 10. Per germline, CDR1 LNHDA and CDR2 SQIVND (reference sequence). The CDR3 sequence is CASSRRDRPYETQYF. The CDR3 nucleotides are TGTGCCAGTAGTCGACGGGACAGGCCGTACGAGACCCAGTACTTC.

The chain carries TRBV7-9 and TRBJ2-3, with D tentatively TRBD1 or TRBD2 (5 bases each). The V and J ends lost 1 base and 2 bases respectively, with 7 bases between them. The CDR3 has 14 residues. Germline-derived CDR1 and CDR2 are SEHNR and FQNEAQ (reference sequence). Here the CDR3 reads CASSLGGDTDTQYF. The CDR3 nucleotides read TGTGCCAGCAGCTTAGGAGGGGACACAGATACGCAGTATTTT.

The rearrangement joins TRBV7-3 to TRBJ2-1; no clear D gene. The CDR3 contains 13 residues. The germline gives CDR1 SGHTA, CDR2 FQGTGA. V was shortened by 0 bases and J by 6 bases, with 6 bases between the two germline ends. Here the CDR3 reads CASSLTQPNEQFF. CDR3 nucleotides: TGTGCCAGCAGCTTAACCCAACCCAATGAGCAGTTCTTC.

The genes are TRBV6-5 and TRBJ2-1, with D unresolved. V was cut by 6 bases and J by 2 bases, with 8 bases left in between. This CDR3 is built from 13 residues. CDR1 MNHEY and CDR2 SVGAGI come from the germline V gene. The CDR3 coding sequence is TGTGCCAGCAGCCCTTTTACCTACAATGAGCAGTTCTTC. This translates into CASSPFTYNEQFF.

This chain links TRBV6-1 with TRBJ2-1; D tentatively reads TRBD1 or TRBD2 (5 bases each). The V end was cut by 6 bases, the J end by 8 bases, with 11 bases between. The CDR3 has 12 amino acids. Germline-derived CDR1 and CDR2 are MNHNS and SASEGT. The CDR3 reads CASRALGDEQFF. Here the CDR3 DNA reads TGTGCCAGCAGAGCCCTGGGGGATGAGCAGTTCTTC.

V is TRBV6-5 and J is TRBJ1-2, with 9 bases identical to TRBD1. The CDR3 is made up of 13 amino acids. The ends lost 2 bases at V and 8 bases at J; junction bases unmatched: 3. Germline CDR1 reads MNHEY; CDR2 reads SVGAGI. CDR3 loop: CASSYGDRVGYTF. In nucleotides, the CDR3 is TGTGCCAGCAGTTACGGGGACAGGGTAGGCTACACCTTC.

The rearrangement uses TRBV4-3 and TRBJ2-2, with 10 positions matching TRBD1. This CDR3 comprises 15 residues. In germline, CDR1 is LGHNA, CDR2 YSLEER. V lost 5 bases and J lost 5; bases outside the gene matches: 5. CDR3 in DNA: TGCGCCAGCAGCTACCGGACAGGGGGGACCGGGGAGCTGTTTTTT. Translation gives CASSYRTGGTGELFF.

The chain employs TRBV28 and TRBJ1-2; D gene uncertain. CDR1 is MDHEN and CDR2 is SYDVKM in the germline V gene. The CDR3 is 14 amino acids. The V end lost 2 bases, the J end lost 4 bases, and 11 bases lay between the germline ends. The CDR3 loop is CASSLQPGSYGYTF. The CDR3 DNA reads as TGTGCCAGCAGTTTACAGCCGGGGAGCTATGGCTACACCTTC.

With regard to this clone: One junction end does not reproduce the germline sequence, and a read error may be involved. J is TRBJ1-2 and V is TRBV5-4, with TRBD1 identical over 7 bases. CDR1 SGHNT and CDR2 YYREEE come from the germline V gene (reference sequence). The CDR3 loop spans 13 amino acids. The CDR3 DNA follows: TGCGCCAGCAGCCAAACAGGGGCGAATGGCTACACCTTC. This translates into CASSQTGANGYTF. Combining the CDR3 with reference TRBV5-4 and TRBJ1-2 gives the whole variable domain ETGVTQSPTHLIKTRGQQVTLRCSSQSGHNTVSWYQQALGQGPQFIFQYYREEENGRGNFPPRFSGLQFPNYSSELNVNALELDDSALYLCASSQTGANGYTFGSGTRLTVV.

This chain uses TRBV9 with TRBJ2-1, with 11 bases identical to TRBD2. Germline lookup yields CDR1 SGDLS and CDR2 YYNGEE. V lost 3 bases to trimming and J lost 4 bases; unmatched junction nucleotides: 18. CDR3 length equals 20 residues. The CDR3 DNA reads as TGTGCCAGCAGCGAGCGACCTGATCCTCTAGCGGGGGGAATTTACAATGAGCAGTTCTTC. Protein product: CASSERPDPLAGGIYNEQFF.

The chain uses TRBV9 and TRBJ1-1; D not certain. V was cut by 3 bases and J by 4 bases, with 16 bases left in between. This CDR3 region has 15 residues. Germline CDR1 is SGDLS and CDR2 is YYNGEE. The CDR3 bases are TGTGCCAGCAGCGCCGGGTTGGGGTGGGGCACTGAAGCTTTCTTT. As protein: CASSAGLGWGTEAFF.